The source of this T cell receptor beta chain is a study of T cells in Graves' hyperthyroidism and ophthalmopathy. Amplified regions were TCR beta CDR3 sequences from RNA transcripts. The HTBI primer set served for first-round RT-PCR of the TCR CDR3. TCRdb ran MiXCR on the multiplex PCR reads and lists one entry per CDR3 protein. The sample contains around 560,000 distinct CDR3 sequences, over 15% of which appear only once. Unmatched junction bases numbered 9, after V lost 5 bases and J lost 7 bases. The V gene's germline CDR1 is MDHEN and CDR2 SYDVKM. This CDR3 region has 16 residues. This sequence was found in a woman under 30 with Graves' hyperthyroidism. The material sequenced was blood. The rearrangement uses TRBV28 and TRBJ2-1; 12 bases fit TRBD2. CDR3 DNA: TGTGCCAGCAGTGGGATCGGGACTAGCGGGTATAATGAGCAGTTCTTC. Translated, it gives CASSGIGTSGYNEQFF.